What follows are 29 T cell receptor beta chains derived from one specimen sequenced in a study of shared clonotypes between healthy human individuals (dated by TCRdb to between 2020 and 2021). Library preparation used the immunoSEQ multiplex PCR assay. The table was pulled from immuneACCESS by TCRdb, which kept in-frame rearrangements only. Such tables lose some clones; where checked, under half of the loss comes from unresolved V genes, and the rest has no known cause. Across this sample there are around 700,000 clones, with less than 80% seen only once. The top ten clonotypes cover roughly 2% of the sample. The sample taken for sequencing was memory CD4+ T cells sorted from blood. The cell subset or site label on this specimen signifies: CD45RA-negative fraction. The source is a woman younger than 45 in good health.

This clone has just one count. The V gene is TRBV6-1, the J gene TRBJ1-1; no clear D. The CDR3 runs 12 residues. Germline loops: CDR1 MNHNS, CDR2 SASEGT. Trimming removed 1 base from V and 9 bases from J, with 9 bases in between. The CDR3 DNA follows: TGTGCCAGCAGTGAAGATTTGGGAAAAGCTTTCTTT. Residues: CASSEDLGKAFF.

This clone was recorded a few times. The chain employs TRBV6-6 and TRBJ1-2, with 12 bases matching TRBD1. Germline V gene sequence: CDR1 MNHNY, CDR2 SVGAGI (reference sequence). The CDR3 runs to 15 residues. Trimming cost V 2 bases and J 6 bases; bases outside gene matches: 4. In nucleotides, the CDR3 is TGTGCCAGCAGTTACGCGGGACAGGGGGCGGATGGCTACACCTTC. It is translated as CASSYAGQGADGYTF.

The sample holds one count of this clone. The V gene is TRBV5-6, the J gene TRBJ2-7; tentative D call: TRBD2 (6 bases). The V end lost 4 bases, the J end lost 2 bases, and 13 bases lay between the germline ends. This CDR3 is built from 14 residues. In germline, CDR1 is SGHDT, CDR2 YYEEEE. The CDR3 sequence: CASSPWGLAYEQYF. The CDR3 DNA follows: TGTGCCAGCAGCCCTTGGGGACTCGCCTACGAGCAGTACTTC.

V usage is TRBV30 and J usage is TRBJ2-3, with 8 bases identical to TRBD1. This CDR3 spans 15 amino acids. The germline V gene encodes CDR1 GTSNPN and CDR2 SVGIG (reference sequence). Unmatched junction bases numbered 7, after V lost 2 bases and J lost 3 bases. Written as DNA, the CDR3 is TGTGCCTGGAGTAGGCAGGGGGCGTCGACAGATACGCAGTATTTT. The encoded protein is CAWSRQGASTDTQYF.

The genes are TRBV5-8 and TRBJ2-3; D uncertain. The CDR3 extends over 13 amino acids. The V end was cut by 4 bases, the J end by 2 bases, with 8 bases between. CDR1 and CDR2 (germline): SGHTS, YDEGEE. Written as DNA, the CDR3 is TGTGCCAGCAGCCTTGGACCCACAGATACGCAGTATTTT. The encoded protein is CASSLGPTDTQYF.

The table lists this clone with many counts. The sample has other DNA sequences that encode this CDR3 too. In DNA form, the CDR3 reads TGTGCCAGCAGGGGACAGGGAGAGACCCAGTACTTC. This encodes CASRGQGETQYF. The chain links TRBV2 to TRBJ2-5; 9 bases agree with TRBD1. CDR3 length equals 12 residues. The trim removed 6 bases at V and 4 bases at J, leaving 0 bases unmatched. Germline V CDR1 and CDR2: SNHLY, FYNNEI.

The chain carries TRBV27 and TRBJ2-4; D remains unclear. Germline CDR1 is MNHEY and CDR2 is SMNVEV (reference sequence). Trimming stripped 5 bases from V and 0 bases from J, with 8 bases between. The CDR3 has 14 residues. DNA for the CDR3: TGTGCCAGCAGTCCTGACCTAGCCAAAAACATTCAGTACTTC. It codes for CASSPDLAKNIQYF.

The chain links TRBV9 to TRBJ1-2; D is unclear. The V end was cut by 0 bases, the J end by 0 bases, with 9 bases between. In germline, CDR1 is SGDLS, CDR2 YYNGEE. CDR3 length equals 15 residues. CDR3 nucleotides: TGTGCCAGCAGCGTAGGTAGGGCTACTAACTATGGCTACACCTTC. Translating it yields CASSVGRATNYGYTF.

This clone was observed a single time. This chain uses TRBV19 with TRBJ1-5, with 9 bases matching TRBD1. The trim removed 3 bases at V and 1 base at J, leaving 4 bases unmatched. Germline CDR1 is LNHDA and CDR2 is SQIVND (reference sequence). This CDR3 spans 16 amino acids. CDR3 nucleotide sequence: TGTGCCAGTAGTATTGTCGGACAGGGGAGCAATCAGCCCCAGCATTTT. Its protein is CASSIVGQGSNQPQHF.

The chain has TRBV29-1 and TRBJ1-1; D unclear. This CDR3 region has 13 residues. Trimming stripped 6 bases from V and 1 base from J, with 12 bases between. Germline CDR1 SQVTM, CDR2 ANQGSEA. CDR3 in amino acids: CSVPDQSNTEAFF. DNA for the CDR3: TGCAGCGTGCCAGACCAGTCGAACACTGAAGCTTTCTTT.

This clone was observed at least ten times. The chain recombines TRBV2 with TRBJ1-1; D ambiguous. Germline values: CDR1 SNHLY, CDR2 FYNNEI. Deletions cut 7 bases from V and 2 bases from J, with 8 bases between. This CDR3 spans 12 amino acids. The CDR3 DNA sequence: TGTGCCAGCAATTCCCTTAACACTGAAGCTTTCTTT. This sequence encodes CASNSLNTEAFF.

V gene TRBV27 combines with J gene TRBJ2-1; 13 nucleotides agree with TRBD2. The CDR3 totals 18 residues. Trimming cost V 6 bases and J 8 bases; bases outside gene matches: 16. Germline loops: CDR1 MNHEY, CDR2 SMNVEV (reference sequence). The CDR3 DNA is TGTGCCAGCAGCAGACAGGGTAAACTAGCGGGAGGGTTCCATGAGCAGTTCTTC. It specifies CASSRQGKLAGGFHEQFF.

The chain links TRBV6-5 to TRBJ1-4; D possibly corresponds to TRBD1 (6 bases). Trimming cost V 6 bases and J 7 bases, with 15 bases left between them. Germline values: CDR1 MNHEY, CDR2 SVGAGI. CDR3 length: 14 amino acids. CDR3 region: CASRIQGRSEKLFF. The CDR3 DNA sequence: TGTGCCAGCAGGATACAGGGCCGGTCTGAAAAACTGTTTTTT.

V and J are TRBV5-8 and TRBJ2-5; D is perhaps TRBD1 (5 bases). The CDR3 consists of 13 residues. The germline V gene has CDR1 SGHTS and CDR2 YDEGEE. Trimming shortened V by 9 bases and J by 1 base, and 13 bases separated the two germline ends. The CDR3 is CATAGPLQETQYF. Written as DNA, the CDR3 is TGTGCCACCGCAGGGCCCCTCCAAGAGACCCAGTACTTC.

This clone occurred a few times. This chain connects TRBV10-3 to TRBJ2-7; 7 bases are a match to TRBD1. CDR1 and CDR2 (germline): ENHRY, SYGVKD. Trimming cost V 6 bases and J 5 bases; bases outside gene matches: 7. This CDR3 contains 13 residues. CDR3 in DNA: TGTGCCATCAGCAAGACAGGGCCGGACGAGCAGTACTTC. Residues: CAISKTGPDEQYF.

This clone was seen ten or more times. The V gene is TRBV19, the J gene TRBJ2-1; the match to TRBD2 covers 9 bases. Trimming removed 3 bases from V and 6 bases from J; junction bases left unmatched: 6. Germline loops: CDR1 LNHDA, CDR2 SQIVND (reference sequence). CDR3 length: 15 amino acids. CDR3 sequence: CASSILAGALNEQFF. CDR3 sequence (DNA): TGTGCCAGTAGTATCTTAGCGGGAGCACTCAATGAGCAGTTCTTC.

The chain couples TRBV11-2 to TRBJ2-1; tentative D call: TRBD1 (5 bases). The germline CDR1 and CDR2 sequences are SGHAT and FQNNGV. This CDR3 has 14 amino acids. Trimming pared 3 bases from V and 2 bases from J, leaving 8 bases between. The CDR3 sequence: CASSLRTTYNEQFF. CDR3 sequence (DNA): TGTGCCAGCAGCTTGCGGACAACCTACAATGAGCAGTTCTTC.

This clone was detected ten times or more. The V gene is TRBV6-1, the J gene TRBJ2-7; 11 bases agree with TRBD2. Looked up from germline, CDR1 is MNHNS and CDR2 is SASEGT. V gave up 3 bases and J gave up 12 bases; unmatched junction bases: 7. This CDR3 region has 13 residues. CDR3 DNA: TGTGCCAGCAGTGAGACTAGCGGGGTCTATGCGTACTTC. Protein: CASSETSGVYAYF.

This chain links TRBV6-1 with TRBJ1-1, with unresolved D. Trimming took off 7 bases at V and 1 base at J, with 7 bases between the two ends. The CDR3 runs to 12 residues. Germline-derived CDR1 and CDR2 are MNHNS and SASEGT. In nucleotides, the CDR3 is TGTGCCAGCACCCGGAGGAACACTGAAGCTTTCTTT. Its protein product is CASTRRNTEAFF.

The chain is built from TRBV18 and TRBJ1-1; D is uncertain. Trimming took 5 bases from V and 5 from J, leaving 9 bases between them. The CDR3 totals 12 residues. CDR1 and CDR2 (germline): KGHSH, LQKENI. CDR3 DNA: TGTGCCAGCTCAGCGACGGTGACTGAAGCTTTCTTT. It codes for CASSATVTEAFF.

The gene calls are TRBV7-6 and TRBJ1-3; no firm D call. Deletions cut 5 bases from V and 0 bases from J, with 14 bases between. The CDR3 extends over 16 amino acids. Germline V lookup: CDR1 SGHVS, CDR2 FNYEAQ. Here the CDR3 reads CASSLVTTDSGNTIYF. Written as DNA, the CDR3 is TGTGCCAGCAGCCTGGTCACAACGGACTCTGGAAACACCATATATTTT.

The chain links TRBV30 to TRBJ2-3, with unresolved D. The CDR3 consists of 12 residues. Germline CDR1 is GTSNPN and CDR2 is SVGIG (reference sequence). V was clipped by 5 bases and J by 0 bases, with 6 bases between them. For the CDR3, the DNA is TGTGCCTGGGACGGTAGCACAGATACGCAGTATTTT. Protein product: CAWDGSTDTQYF.

This chain connects TRBV11-2 to TRBJ1-5, with D possibly matching TRBD1 (6 bases). The CDR3 is made up of 16 amino acids. V lost 0 bases, J lost 7 bases, and 16 bases lay in between. CDR1 is SGHAT, CDR2 FQNNGV, per germline. The CDR3: CASSLDLGANRQPQHF. CDR3 nucleotides: TGTGCCAGCAGCTTAGATCTGGGGGCGAATAGACAGCCCCAGCATTTT.

The V gene is TRBV18, the J gene TRBJ2-1; a weak D match, TRBD1 (5 bases). Trimming cost V 1 base and J 10 bases, with 8 bases left between them. This CDR3 spans 12 amino acids. Germline-derived CDR1 and CDR2 are KGHSH and LQKENI. CDR3 sequence (DNA): TGTGCCAGCTCACCACTCCAGGGCGAGCAGTTCTTC. This gives the protein CASSPLQGEQFF.

J is TRBJ2-3 and V is TRBV25-1; 8 nucleotides agree with TRBD2. V was clipped by 4 bases and J by 4 bases; unmatched bases: 10. Germline V gene sequence: CDR1 MGHDK, CDR2 SYGVNS. This CDR3 spans 16 amino acids. CDR3 in DNA: TGTGCCAGCAGTGGGGTTCGGGAGGGCCGCCCAGATACGCAGTATTTT. This encodes CASSGVREGRPDTQYF.

The chain has TRBV19 and TRBJ1-6; D unclear. With 10 bases removed from V and 3 bases from J, the gap between germline ends came to 13 bases. The CDR3 sequence is 14 residues long. Germline V CDR1 and CDR2: LNHDA, SQIVND (reference sequence). CDR3 amino acids: CATRREDYNSPLHF. The CDR3 bases are TGTGCCACCCGCCGGGAGGACTATAATTCACCCCTCCACTTT.

V usage is TRBV1 and J usage is TRBJ2-5. TRBV1 is a pseudogene segment. This CDR3 has 14 residues. The CDR3 region is CTSSQADPPETQYF. The CDR3 DNA reads TGCACCAGCAGCCAAGCCGACCCCCCGGAGACCCAGTACTTC.

In this sample, this clone turned up a few times. The V and J genes are TRBV11-2 and TRBJ1-3, with D perhaps matching TRBD1 (6 bases). The V gene lost 4 bases and the J gene lost 4 bases, with 11 bases spanning the gap. This CDR3 has 14 amino acids. CDR1 SGHAT and CDR2 FQNNGV come from the germline V gene. CDR3 bases: TGTGCCAGCAGCTCCTCCGGGGGCGGAAACACCATATATTTT. Translated: CASSSSGGGNTIYF.

The chain joins TRBV28 to TRBJ1-4; 8 nucleotides line up with TRBD1. Germline CDR1 and CDR2: MDHEN and SYDVKM. This CDR3 is built from 13 residues. The trim removed 4 bases at V and 6 bases at J, leaving 1 base unmatched. The CDR3 region has the DNA TGTGCCAGCAGTTCGGGACAGGATGAAAAACTGTTTTTT. Translated, it gives CASSSGQDEKLFF.